This T cell receptor (beta chain) originates from a study of T cell repertoires and HLA-DP antigens. Study-wide points: Antigen presentation used HeLa cells, with total CD4+ cells responding.

This CDR3 has 15 amino acids. CDR1 KGHSH and CDR2 LQKENI come from the germline V gene. V gave up 3 bases and J gave up 7 bases, with 13 bases separating them. Comment on this clone: Its antigen is not known.

The PCR primers covered 54 TRBV and 13 TRBJ segments. The assay was immunoSEQ multiplex PCR, and TCRdb's table has in-frame clones only and misses some. Here the sample spans around 110,000 clones, 90% to 95% being singletons. The source material was CD4+ T cells from PBMCs. The clonotype originates from a woman between 18 and 30 years old in good health and CMV-seronegative. This rearrangement joins TRBV18 to TRBJ1-6; D remains unclear. Written as DNA, the CDR3 is TGTGCCAGCTCACCCATGGACGGTGGGAATTCACCCCTCCACTTT. Translated, it gives CASSPMDGGNSPLHF.